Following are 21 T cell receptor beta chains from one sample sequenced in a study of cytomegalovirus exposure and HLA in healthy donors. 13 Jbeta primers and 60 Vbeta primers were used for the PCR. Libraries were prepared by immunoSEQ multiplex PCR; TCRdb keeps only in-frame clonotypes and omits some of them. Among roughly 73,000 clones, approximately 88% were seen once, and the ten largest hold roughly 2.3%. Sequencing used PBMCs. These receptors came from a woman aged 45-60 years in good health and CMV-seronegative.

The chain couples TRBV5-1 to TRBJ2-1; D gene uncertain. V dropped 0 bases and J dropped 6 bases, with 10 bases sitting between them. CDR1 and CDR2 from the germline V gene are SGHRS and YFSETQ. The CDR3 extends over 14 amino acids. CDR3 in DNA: TGCGCCAGCAGCTTGGAATTCTCCCGCAATGAGCAGTTCTTC. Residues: CASSLEFSRNEQFF.

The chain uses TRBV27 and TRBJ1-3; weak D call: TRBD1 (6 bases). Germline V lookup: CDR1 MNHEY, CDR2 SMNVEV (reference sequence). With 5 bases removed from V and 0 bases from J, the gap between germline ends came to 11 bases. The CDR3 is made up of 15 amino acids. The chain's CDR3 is CASSATGNSGNTIYF. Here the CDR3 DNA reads TGTGCCAGCAGTGCCACAGGGAACTCTGGAAACACCATATATTTT.

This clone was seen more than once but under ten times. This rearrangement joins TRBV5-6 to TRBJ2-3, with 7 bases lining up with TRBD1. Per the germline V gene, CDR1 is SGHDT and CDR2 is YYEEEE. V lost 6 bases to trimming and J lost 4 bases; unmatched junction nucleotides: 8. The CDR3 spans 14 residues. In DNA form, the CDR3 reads TGTGCCAGCACCCCGGGACAGCCGGCAGATACGCAGTATTTT. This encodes CASTPGQPADTQYF.

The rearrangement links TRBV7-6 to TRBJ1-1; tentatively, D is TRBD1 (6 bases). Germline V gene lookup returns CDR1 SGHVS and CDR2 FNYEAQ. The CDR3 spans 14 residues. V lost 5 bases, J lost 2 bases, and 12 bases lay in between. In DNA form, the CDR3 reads TGTGCCAGCAGCAAAGGACAGAAAAACACTGAAGCTTTCTTT. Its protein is CASSKGQKNTEAFF.

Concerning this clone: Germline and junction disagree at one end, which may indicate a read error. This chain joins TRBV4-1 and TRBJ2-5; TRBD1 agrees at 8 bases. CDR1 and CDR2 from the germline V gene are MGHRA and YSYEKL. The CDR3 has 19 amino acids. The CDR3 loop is CASSQDRGLTRKSEEAQYF. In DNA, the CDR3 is TGCGCCAGCAGCCAAGACAGGGGGCTAACTAGAAAATCTGAAGAGGCCCAGTACTTC.

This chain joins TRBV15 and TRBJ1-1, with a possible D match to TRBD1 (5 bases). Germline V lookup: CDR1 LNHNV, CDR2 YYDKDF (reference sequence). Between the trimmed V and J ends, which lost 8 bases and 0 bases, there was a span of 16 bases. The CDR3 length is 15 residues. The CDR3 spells CATSMGGIMNTEAFF. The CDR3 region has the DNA TGTGCCACCTCTATGGGGGGGATCATGAACACTGAAGCTTTCTTT.

CDR3 DNA sequence: TGTGCCAGTAGTATACAGGGTCTCTCCACAGATACGCAGTATTTT. Its translation is CASSIQGLSTDTQYF. The chain joins TRBV19 to TRBJ2-3, with a possible D match to TRBD1 (5 bases). Germline values: CDR1 LNHDA, CDR2 SQIVND (reference sequence). V was clipped by 2 bases and J by 2 bases, with 11 bases between them. This CDR3 is 15 amino acids long.

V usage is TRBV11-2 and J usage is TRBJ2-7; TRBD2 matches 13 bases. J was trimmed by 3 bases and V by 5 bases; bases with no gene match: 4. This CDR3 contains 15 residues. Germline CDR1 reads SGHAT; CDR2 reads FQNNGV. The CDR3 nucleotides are TGTGCCAGCAGCCGACTAGCGGGAGGAAGCTACGAGCAGTACTTC. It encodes CASSRLAGGSYEQYF.

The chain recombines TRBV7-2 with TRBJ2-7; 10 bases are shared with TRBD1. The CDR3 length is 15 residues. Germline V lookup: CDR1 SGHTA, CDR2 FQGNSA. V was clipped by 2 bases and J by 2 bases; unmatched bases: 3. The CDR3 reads CASSLMGQGPYEQYF. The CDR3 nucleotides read TGTGCCAGCAGCTTAATGGGACAGGGGCCCTACGAGCAGTACTTC. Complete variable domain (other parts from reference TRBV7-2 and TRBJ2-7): GAGVSQSPSNKVTEKGKDVELRCDPISGHTALYWYRQSLGQGLEFLIYFQGNSAPDKSGLPSDRFSAERTGGSVSTLTIQRTQQEDSAVYLCASSLMGQGPYEQYFGPGTRLTVT.

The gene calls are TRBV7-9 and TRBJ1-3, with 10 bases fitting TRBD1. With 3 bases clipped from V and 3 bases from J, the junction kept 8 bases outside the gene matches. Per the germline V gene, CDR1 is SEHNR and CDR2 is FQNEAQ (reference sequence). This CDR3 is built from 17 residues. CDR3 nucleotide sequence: TGTGCCAGCAGCTTGGTCCTGACAGGGGGCATTGGAAACACCATATATTTT. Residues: CASSLVLTGGIGNTIYF.

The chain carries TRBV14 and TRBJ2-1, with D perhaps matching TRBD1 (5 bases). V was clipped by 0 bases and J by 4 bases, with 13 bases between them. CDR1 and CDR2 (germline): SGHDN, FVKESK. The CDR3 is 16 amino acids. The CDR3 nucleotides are TGTGCCAGCAGCCAAGATCGGGCGTCAGGGTACAATGAGCAGTTCTTC. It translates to CASSQDRASGYNEQFF.

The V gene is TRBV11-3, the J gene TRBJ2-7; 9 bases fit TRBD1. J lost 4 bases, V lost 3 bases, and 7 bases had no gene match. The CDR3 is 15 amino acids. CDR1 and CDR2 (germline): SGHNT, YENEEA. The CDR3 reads CASSFTGTGSYEQYV. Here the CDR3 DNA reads TGTGCCAGCAGCTTTACCGGGACAGGGTCTTACGAGCAGTACGTC.

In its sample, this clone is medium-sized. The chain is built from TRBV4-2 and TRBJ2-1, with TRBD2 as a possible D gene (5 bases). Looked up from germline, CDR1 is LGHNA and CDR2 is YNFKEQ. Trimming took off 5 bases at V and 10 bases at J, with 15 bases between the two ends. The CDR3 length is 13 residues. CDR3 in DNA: TGTGCCAGCAGCTTTTTGACCGGGATCGAGCAGTTCTTC. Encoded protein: CASSFLTGIEQFF.

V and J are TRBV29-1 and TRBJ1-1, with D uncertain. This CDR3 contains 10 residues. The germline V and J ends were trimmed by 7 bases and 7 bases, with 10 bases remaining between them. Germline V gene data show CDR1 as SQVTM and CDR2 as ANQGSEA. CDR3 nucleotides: TGCAGCGCCGCGGGTGTTGAAGCTTTCTTT. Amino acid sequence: CSAAGVEAFF.

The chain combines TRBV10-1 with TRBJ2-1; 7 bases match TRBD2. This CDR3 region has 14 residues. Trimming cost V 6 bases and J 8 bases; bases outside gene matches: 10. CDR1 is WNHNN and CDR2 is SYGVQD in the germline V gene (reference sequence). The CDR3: CASRPSGGGDEQFF. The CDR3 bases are TGCGCCAGCAGACCTAGCGGTGGTGGAGATGAGCAGTTCTTC.

CDR3 sequence: CSAEINTGELFF. CDR3 DNA: TGCAGCGCGGAGATCAACACCGGGGAGCTGTTTTTT. The chain employs TRBV29-1 and TRBJ2-2; D remains unclear. The V gene's germline CDR1 is SQVTM and CDR2 ANQGSEA. This CDR3 region has 12 residues. V lost 7 bases, J lost 2 bases, and 8 bases lay in between.

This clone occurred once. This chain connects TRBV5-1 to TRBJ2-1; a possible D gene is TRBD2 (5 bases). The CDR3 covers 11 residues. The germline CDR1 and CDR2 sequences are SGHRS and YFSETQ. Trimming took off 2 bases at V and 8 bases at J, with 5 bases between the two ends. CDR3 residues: CASSFGDEQFF. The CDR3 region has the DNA TGCGCCAGCAGCTTCGGGGATGAGCAGTTCTTC.

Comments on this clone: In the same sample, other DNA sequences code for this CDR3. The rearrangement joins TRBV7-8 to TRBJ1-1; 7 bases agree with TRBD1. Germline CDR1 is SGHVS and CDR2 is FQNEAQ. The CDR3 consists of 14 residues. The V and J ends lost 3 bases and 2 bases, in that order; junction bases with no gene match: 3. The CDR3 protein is CASSLRQGNTEAFF. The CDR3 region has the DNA TGTGCCAGCAGCTTGCGACAGGGTAACACTGAAGCTTTCTTT.

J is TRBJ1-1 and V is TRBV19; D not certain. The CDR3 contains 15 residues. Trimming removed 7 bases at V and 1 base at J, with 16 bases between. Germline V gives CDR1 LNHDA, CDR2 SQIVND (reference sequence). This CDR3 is CASKLATYSNTEAFF. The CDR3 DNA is TGTGCCAGTAAATTGGCGACATACTCGAACACTGAAGCTTTCTTT.

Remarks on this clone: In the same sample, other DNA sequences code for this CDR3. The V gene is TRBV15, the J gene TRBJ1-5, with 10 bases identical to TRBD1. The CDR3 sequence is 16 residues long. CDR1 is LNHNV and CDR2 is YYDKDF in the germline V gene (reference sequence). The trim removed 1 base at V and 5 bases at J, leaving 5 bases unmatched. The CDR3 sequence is CATSRVRDRGYQPQHF. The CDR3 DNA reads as TGTGCCACCAGCAGAGTTAGGGACAGGGGTTATCAGCCCCAGCATTTT.

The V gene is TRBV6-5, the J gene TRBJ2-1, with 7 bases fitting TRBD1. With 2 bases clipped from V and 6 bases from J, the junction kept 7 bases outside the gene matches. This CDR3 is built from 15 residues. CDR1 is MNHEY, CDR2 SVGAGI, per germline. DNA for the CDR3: TGTGCCAGCAGTTACACCCCGGGACAGAGCAATGAGCAGTTCTTC. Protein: CASSYTPGQSNEQFF.